The rows below give T cell receptor delta chains drawn from one sample of a study of human gamma delta and Vdelta1 T cells. TCRdb re-called clones from the PCR reads via CATT. The data contain about 14,000 delta-chain clones, under 50% of them singletons. No antigen has been assigned to these receptors. The material sequenced was Vdelta1 gamma-delta T cells from blood grown in culture (DOT cells). These receptors came from a human donor in good health. Each CDR3 is given without its conserved first and last residue.

TRDV1	TRDJ1	ALGELGEMGLSSPTCTGGCSDKLI
TRDV1	TRDJ2	ALGELSTYWGPTAQLF
TRAV38-2/DV8	TRDJ1	AYRNPRSLYSDWGIRLTDKLI
TRDV1	TRDJ1	ALGDAFHNWGLRYTDKLI
TRDV1	TRDJ1	ALGGSYTGETYTDKLI
TRDV1	TRDJ1	ALGEPFLPTDSGGLPNKLI
TRDV1	TRDJ1	ALEFNQMILGGGYTDKLI
TRDV1	TRDJ1	ALGEVSLSAVGVNGGYRRNTDKLI
TRDV1	TRDJ1	ALGERGPTVPDTDKLI
TRDV1	TRDJ1	ALGELSVWDSTDKLI
TRDV1	TRDJ1	ALGDRPSRPGLGDTHTDKLI
TRDV1	TRDJ1	ALGEQGDRTGGSTDKLI
TRDV1	TRDJ1	ALGELVSGRGIPRGWTDKLI
TRDV1	TRDJ1	ALGRKLPPGGPILLI
TRDV1	TRDJ1	ALGEVLLSTARPTDKLI
TRDV1	TRDJ1	ALGELVGTDKLI
TRDV1	TRDJ1	ALGEGSRGRILGDNRGLYTDKLI
TRDV1	TRDJ1	ALGELLPISLGDTHTYTDKLI